Given below is one T cell receptor beta chain in context. Produced via immunoSEQ multiplex PCR; TCRdb's table is partial and in-frame only. The top ten hold roughly 0.02% of the sample, which has under 450,000 clones, 85% to 95% seen once. The data originate from a study of shared T cell receptors in the human thymus. V was pared by 0 bases and J by 1 base, with 12 bases between. This CDR3 spans 16 amino acids. The germline gives CDR1 SGHRS, CDR2 YFSETQ. The receptor was derived from a human donor. The sample consisted of thymocytes. V gene TRBV5-1 combines with J gene TRBJ2-3, with D uncertain. The CDR3 region is CASSLAVLTRTDTQYF. CDR3 sequence (DNA): TGCGCCAGCAGCTTGGCCGTGTTAACTCGCACAGATACGCAGTATTTT.